The 19 T cell receptor beta chains reported below all come from one sample, sequenced in a study of blood T cell repertoires in COVID-19 (dated by TCRdb to the early 2020s). Library preparation employed the immunoSEQ multiplex PCR assay. Imported from immuneACCESS, the table was reduced by TCRdb to in-frame sequences with V and J called. These copies leave out some clones; in studies compared against another copy, an unresolved V gene accounts for under half, and the cause of the remainder is not known. This sample lists about 140,000 clones; about 86% were detected once. The ten largest clones represent almost 8.5% of the sample. Sequenced sample: peripheral blood. These receptors were taken from a woman in her fifties or sixties with acute or convalescent COVID-19.

Only one count was recorded for this clone. This rearrangement joins TRBV27 to TRBJ2-2; TRBD1 aligns across 10 bases. Per germline, CDR1 MNHEY and CDR2 SMNVEV (reference sequence). V gave up 1 base and J gave up 3 bases; unmatched junction bases: 5. The CDR3 has 17 residues. The CDR3 DNA reads TGTGCCAGCAGTTTATTGAGGACAGGGGGAGACACCGGGGAGCTGTTTTTT. Translating gives CASSLLRTGGDTGELFF.

CDR3 nucleotide sequence: TGCAGTGCTACCTTTTACAATGAGCAGTTCTTC. It is translated as CSATFYNEQFF. The chain employs TRBV20-1 and TRBJ2-1, with unresolved D. Germline V gene sequence: CDR1 DFQATT, CDR2 SNEGSKA (reference sequence). The V gene lost 4 bases and the J gene lost 4 bases, with 5 bases spanning the gap. The CDR3 is made up of 11 amino acids.

The rearrangement joins TRBV10-3 to TRBJ2-1, with TRBD2 matching over 8 bases. The germline gives CDR1 ENHRY, CDR2 SYGVKD. The junction had 7 bases not matched to a gene; V was cut back by 8 bases and J by 7 bases. CDR3 size: 13 residues. The DNA for the CDR3 is TGTGCCATCCTGGCGGGGGGAGTGAATGAGCAGTTCTTC. Residues: CAILAGGVNEQFF.

CDR3 bases: TGTGCCACTTACAGTCGCATGAACACTGAAGCTTTCTTT. Translated: CATYSRMNTEAFF. This chain uses TRBV19 with TRBJ1-1, with D unclear. Trimming removed 10 bases from V and 0 bases from J, with 12 bases in between. Germline CDR1 is LNHDA and CDR2 is SQIVND (reference sequence). The CDR3 has 13 amino acids.

The chain combines TRBV11-3 with TRBJ1-2; 8 bases agree with TRBD1. Trimming removed 0 bases from V and 6 bases from J; junction bases left unmatched: 12. The CDR3 covers 17 residues. From germline, CDR1 is SGHNT and CDR2 YENEEA. CDR3 nucleotide sequence: TGTGCCAGCAGCTTAGATGGACCTACCACAGGGGGTCATGGCTACACCTTC. Translation: CASSLDGPTTGGHGYTF.

The chain is built from TRBV14 and TRBJ2-4; the match to TRBD2 covers 8 bases. This CDR3 spans 17 amino acids. Germline CDR1 SGHDN, CDR2 FVKESK. V lost 3 bases to trimming and J lost 6 bases; unmatched junction nucleotides: 13. CDR3 nucleotides: TGTGCCAGCAGCCACCGCCATGGGATGGCGGGAGGAAACATTCAGTACTTC. It yields the protein CASSHRHGMAGGNIQYF.

This chain connects TRBV2 to TRBJ2-7; D not resolved. Trimming removed 8 bases at V and 0 bases at J, with 8 bases between. CDR3 length: 12 residues. Germline V gene sequence: CDR1 SNHLY, CDR2 FYNNEI. CDR3 nucleotides: TGTGCCAGCGGCCGGAGCTCCTACGAGCAGTACTTC. Protein sequence: CASGRSSYEQYF.

V and J are TRBV28 and TRBJ2-1; 11 bases align to TRBD2. In germline, CDR1 is MDHEN, CDR2 SYDVKM. Unmatched junction bases numbered 4, after V lost 7 bases and J lost 5 bases. CDR3 size: 14 residues. The DNA of the CDR3 is TGTGCCAGCACCAGACTAGCGGGGAACAATGAGCAGTTCTTC. It yields the protein CASTRLAGNNEQFF.

This clone turned up a few times. This chain joins TRBV5-4 and TRBJ2-5, with D possibly being TRBD2 (5 bases). Germline V CDR1 and CDR2: SGHNT, YYREEE (reference sequence). The CDR3 contains 13 residues. The ends were cut back, 7 bases at V and 0 bases at J, with 10 bases in the middle. The CDR3 DNA sequence: TGTGCCAGCGGACTTGAGAACCAAGAGACCCAGTACTTC. It codes for CASGLENQETQYF. Looking up the rest from reference TRBV5-4 and TRBJ2-5 gives the full variable domain: ETGVTQSPTHLIKTRGQQVTLRCSSQSGHNTVSWYQQALGQGPQFIFQYYREEENGRGNFPPRFSGLQFPNYSSELNVNALELDDSALYLCASGLENQETQYFGPGTRLLVL.

This clone showed up just a few times. The chain employs TRBV27 and TRBJ2-7; 7 positions agree with TRBD2. J was trimmed by 3 bases and V by 1 base; bases with no gene match: 6. Germline V gene data show CDR1 as MNHEY and CDR2 as SMNVEV (reference sequence). This CDR3 is 15 amino acids long. The DNA of the CDR3 is TGTGCCAGCAGTTTATATTCTAGCGGAGGCTACGAGCAGTACTTC. It codes for CASSLYSSGGYEQYF.

This chain uses TRBV9 with TRBJ1-1, with 9 bases fitting TRBD1. V shed 0 bases and J 2 bases; nucleotides not matched to a gene: 5. CDR3 size: 16 residues. Germline V lookup: CDR1 SGDLS, CDR2 YYNGEE. This CDR3 is CASSVDPGQGNTEAFF. The CDR3 DNA sequence: TGTGCCAGCAGCGTAGACCCGGGACAGGGAAACACTGAAGCTTTCTTT.

The chain joins TRBV5-1 to TRBJ2-2, with 10 bases aligning to TRBD2. This CDR3 contains 17 residues. Trimming removed 0 bases from V and 2 bases from J; junction bases left unmatched: 4. The germline V gene encodes CDR1 SGHRS and CDR2 YFSETQ. The DNA of the CDR3 is TGCGCCAGCAGCTTGGGGCTAGCGGGGGATAACACCGGGGAGCTGTTTTTT. This sequence encodes CASSLGLAGDNTGELFF.

This clone was seen once. The chain is built from TRBV7-9 and TRBJ2-6; 11 bases fit TRBD1. Germline V gene data show CDR1 as SEHNR and CDR2 as FQNEAQ (reference sequence). The length of the CDR3 is 17 residues. V lost 5 bases, J lost 2 bases, and 5 bases stayed unmatched. The CDR3 spells CASSTDRGRPGANVLTF. Here the CDR3 DNA reads TGTGCCAGCAGCACGGACAGGGGGCGTCCTGGGGCCAACGTCCTGACTTTC.

The chain uses TRBV19 and TRBJ1-1; D call uncertain. Trimming stripped 6 bases from V and 1 base from J, with 9 bases between. The CDR3 extends over 13 amino acids. Germline V gene lookup returns CDR1 LNHDA and CDR2 SQIVND (reference sequence). In DNA, the CDR3 is TGTGCCAGTAGACTTAGTGCGAACACTGAAGCTTTCTTT. Translated: CASRLSANTEAFF. The variable domain in full, completed from reference TRBV19 and TRBJ1-1, reads DGGITQSPKYLFRKEGQNVTLSCEQNLNHDAMYWYRQDPGQGLRLIYYSQIVNDFQKGDIAEGYSVSREKKESFPLTVTSAQKNPTAFYLCASRLSANTEAFFGQGTRLTVV.

This rearrangement joins TRBV11-3 to TRBJ2-7; D not resolved. CDR1 SGHNT and CDR2 YENEEA come from the germline V gene. The CDR3 is 13 residues long. V was clipped by 2 bases and J by 3 bases, with 8 bases between them. CDR3 region: CASSLWANYEQYF. The CDR3 DNA reads TGTGCCAGCAGCTTATGGGCAAACTACGAGCAGTACTTC.

This chain uses TRBV24-1 with TRBJ2-2; 10 nucleotides align to TRBD1. The CDR3 covers 14 residues. Trimming at V came to 7 bases and at J to 6 bases, leaving 4 bases not matched to a gene. From germline, CDR1 is KGHDR and CDR2 SFDVKD. The CDR3 nucleotides read TGTGCCACCAGCCGGGACAGGGGATCCGGGGAGCTGTTTTTT. Its protein is CATSRDRGSGELFF.

The chain combines TRBV6-2 or TRBV6-3 with TRBJ1-1, with D possibly being TRBD1 (5 bases). This CDR3 has 13 amino acids. The germline CDR1 and CDR2 sequences are MNHEY and SVGEGT. V was trimmed by 2 bases and J by 4 bases, leaving 8 bases between them. This CDR3 is CASSYDRVTEAFF. In nucleotides, the CDR3 is TGTGCCAGCAGTTACGACAGAGTCACTGAAGCTTTCTTT.

The gene calls are TRBV10-3 and TRBJ2-7, with TRBD2 matching 7 bases. The germline V gene has CDR1 ENHRY and CDR2 SYGVKD. This CDR3 region has 12 residues. J lost 5 bases, V lost 4 bases, and 2 bases had no gene match. The CDR3, as DNA: TGTGCCATCAGTGGGGCGGGGGACGAGCAGTACTTC. Encoded protein: CAISGAGDEQYF.

The V and J genes are TRBV30 and TRBJ1-2, with D possibly matching TRBD1 (6 bases). With 5 bases removed from V and 8 bases from J, the gap between germline ends came to 18 bases. The germline V gene encodes CDR1 GTSNPN and CDR2 SVGIG (reference sequence). The CDR3 consists of 13 residues. The CDR3 sequence is CAWAGGRHGGYTF. The DNA for the CDR3 is TGTGCCTGGGCGGGGGGCCGACACGGGGGCTACACCTTC.